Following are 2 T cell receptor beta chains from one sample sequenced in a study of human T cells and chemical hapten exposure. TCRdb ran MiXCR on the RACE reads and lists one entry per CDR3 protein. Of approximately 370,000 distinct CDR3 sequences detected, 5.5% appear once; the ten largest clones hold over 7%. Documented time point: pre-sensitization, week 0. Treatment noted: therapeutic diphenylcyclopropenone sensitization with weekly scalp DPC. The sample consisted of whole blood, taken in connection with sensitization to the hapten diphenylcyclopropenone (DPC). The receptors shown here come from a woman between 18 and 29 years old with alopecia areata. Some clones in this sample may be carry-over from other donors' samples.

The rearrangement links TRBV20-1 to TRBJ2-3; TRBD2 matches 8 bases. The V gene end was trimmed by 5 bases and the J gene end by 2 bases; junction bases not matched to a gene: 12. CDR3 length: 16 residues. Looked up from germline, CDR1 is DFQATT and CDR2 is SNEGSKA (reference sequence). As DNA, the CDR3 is TGCAGTGCTTCCCAACCGGCGGGGGGAAACACAGATACGCAGTATTTT. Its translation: CSASQPAGGNTDTQYF.

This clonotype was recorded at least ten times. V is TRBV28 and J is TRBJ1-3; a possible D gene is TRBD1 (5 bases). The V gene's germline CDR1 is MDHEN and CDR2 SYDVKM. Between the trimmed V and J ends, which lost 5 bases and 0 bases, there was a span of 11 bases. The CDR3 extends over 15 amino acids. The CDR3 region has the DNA TGTGCCAGCAGTCTACAGGTTTTCTCTGGAAACACCATATATTTT. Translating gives CASSLQVFSGNTIYF.